This record concerns one T cell receptor (beta chain) sequence. Its target is not known. The read terminates 3 residues ahead of where the CDR3 ends, so the germline J gene completes it. Some clones are missing from TCRdb's copy, which holds only in-frame ones; the method was immunoSEQ multiplex PCR. Its clone listing holds 25,000 to 30,000 clones. The sample comes from a study of T cells in women clearing cervical HPV infection. Across the whole study: Controls' single incident HPV16 infection cleared within 12 months without precancer.

CDR1 is SGHTA and CDR2 is FQGNSA in the germline V gene. This CDR3 spans 14 amino acids. The trim removed 3 bases at V and 6 bases at J, leaving 6 bases unmatched. MY09/MY11 PCR detected cervical HPV DNA; dot-blot assigned genotypes. The study's findings and limits: Controls had more TRBV6-7 (about 0.16%) than cases (roughly 0.11%).

The origin of this receptor is a woman between 18 and 75 years old with a cervical HPV16 infection that either progressed to CIN3+ or cleared (not recorded which). This chain connects TRBV7-2 to TRBJ2-3, with 7 nucleotides matching TRBD1. The specimen was blood buffy coat. The CDR3 loop is CASSFMTGLDTQYF. The CDR3 DNA, read in part, is TGTGCCAGCAGCTTTATGACAGGGCTGGATACG. The complete variable domain, with remaining parts taken from reference TRBV7-2 and TRBJ2-3, reads GAGVSQSPSNKVTEKGKDVELRCDPISGHTALYWYRQSLGQGLEFLIYFQGNSAPDKSGLPSDRFSAERTGGSVSTLTIQRTQQEDSAVYLCASSFMTGLDTQYFGPGTRLTVL.